The T cell receptor beta chain under discussion was sequenced for a study of CD4 T cells in relation to SARS-CoV-2 and coronaviruses. Turning to the study itself: After roughly 11 days of antigen culture, PBMC TCR beta CDR3s were sequenced.

A note on this clone: The target antigen is unknown.

Some clones are missing from TCRdb's copy, which holds only in-frame ones; the method was immunoSEQ multiplex PCR. The sample lists some 19,000 clones, around three quarters seen once, with about 32% in the top ten. CD4+ T cells from unexposed donors were obtained before the COVID-19 pandemic (2011-2018). The cells were cultured for around ten days before CD4+ T cells were isolated. Cultures received half-medium IL-2 refreshes on days 3 and 7. The TCR originated in a human donor in good health. Specimen: CD4+ T cells from PBMCs, cultured in vitro.

The CDR3 protein is CASSLAILAGAAYEQYF. The CDR3 DNA reads as TGTGCCAGCAGCTTAGCGATACTAGCGGGAGCTGCCTACGAGCAGTACTTC. The chain couples TRBV7-2 to TRBJ2-7; TRBD2 matches 11 bases. This CDR3 comprises 17 residues. The germline V gene encodes CDR1 SGHTA and CDR2 FQGNSA. J lost 2 bases, V lost 0 bases, and 6 bases had no gene match.